This T cell receptor beta chain appears in the sequencing data of a study of shared clonotypes between healthy human individuals. The overall study: A donor's plate count was three for CD4 naive and three for CD4 memory; CD8 naive had two and CD8 memory one.

Germline lookup yields CDR1 MGHRA and CDR2 YSYEKL. The CDR3 has 15 residues. Trimming stripped 3 bases from V and 8 bases from J, with 17 bases between. Every donor was a Caucasian adult from Nashville, Tennessee. This clone was seen more than once but under ten times. Only in-frame clones appear in the TCRdb table, and some are missing; sequencing was by immunoSEQ multiplex PCR. The data show approximately 1.5 million clones, with 95% to 99% seen just once and 0.4% to 0.55% held by the top ten. This sequence originates from a man aged 30-40 years in good health. What was sequenced was naive CD4+ T cells sorted from blood. The subset is: CD45RA+ positively selected. The rearrangement joins TRBV4-1 to TRBJ1-5, with D tentatively TRBD1 (5 bases). The CDR3 reads CASSQNDRFQEPQHF. The CDR3 DNA follows: TGCGCCAGCAGCCAGAACGACAGATTTCAGGAGCCCCAGCATTTT.